Here is one TCR beta chain with its context. Its target is not known. Mismatch with germline at one junction end may stem from a read error. The identical CDR3 is also encoded by other nucleotide sequences in the sample. The CDR3 spans 11 residues. Germline-derived CDR1 and CDR2 are MNHEY and SVGAGI. Sequencing used immunoSEQ multiplex PCR; TCRdb keeps in-frame clones, though not all of them. This sample has roughly 80,000 clones, with about 86% found just once. The sample originates from a study of radiation and T cells in renal cell carcinoma. Study-level results: Pretreatment tumor biopsies were lacking, so baseline clonotypes are unknown.

Indicated time point: blood 2 weeks post-SBRT. Treatment in this sample: 15 Gy SBRT to primary tumor, nephrectomy 4 weeks later. This TCR was recovered from a woman between 50 and 59 years old with renal cell carcinoma. This sample comprised blood, obtained from a patient whose treatment included radiotherapy and nephrectomy. V is TRBV6-5 and J is TRBJ2-7; D gene uncertain. In DNA, the CDR3 is TGTGCTAGCAAGGGTCTCTACGAGCAGTACTTC. The encoded protein is CASKGLYEQYF.